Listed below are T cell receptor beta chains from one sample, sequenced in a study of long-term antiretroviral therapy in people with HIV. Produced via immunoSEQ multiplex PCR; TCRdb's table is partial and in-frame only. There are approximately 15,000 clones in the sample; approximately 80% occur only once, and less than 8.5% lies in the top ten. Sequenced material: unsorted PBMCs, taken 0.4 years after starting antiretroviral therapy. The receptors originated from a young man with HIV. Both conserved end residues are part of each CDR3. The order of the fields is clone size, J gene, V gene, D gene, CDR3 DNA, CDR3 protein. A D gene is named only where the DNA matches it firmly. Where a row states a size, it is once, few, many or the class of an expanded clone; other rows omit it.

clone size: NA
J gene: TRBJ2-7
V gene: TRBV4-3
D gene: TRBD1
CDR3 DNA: TGCGCCAGCAGCCAAGAAACGGGACAGGGGAAACACGAGCAGTACTTC
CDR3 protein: CASSQETGQGKHEQYF

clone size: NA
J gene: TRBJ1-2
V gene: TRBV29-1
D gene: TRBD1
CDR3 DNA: TGCAGCGTTGGGGGGACAGGGGATGGCTACACCTTC
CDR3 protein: CSVGGTGDGYTF

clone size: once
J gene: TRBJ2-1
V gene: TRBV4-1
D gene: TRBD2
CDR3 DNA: TGCGCCAGCAGCCAAGATCCGGTCTCTAGCGGAAGCTCCTACAATGAGCAGTTCTTC
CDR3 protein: CASSQDPVSSGSSYNEQFF

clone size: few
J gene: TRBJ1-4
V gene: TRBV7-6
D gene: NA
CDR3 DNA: TGTGCCAGCAGCTTAGAATCTACAGGGGAAAAACTGTTTTTT
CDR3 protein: CASSLESTGEKLFF

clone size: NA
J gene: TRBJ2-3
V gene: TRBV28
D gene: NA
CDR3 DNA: TGTGCCAGCAGTTCCCGGACACGGAGAGATACGCAGTATTTT
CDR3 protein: CASSSRTRRDTQYF

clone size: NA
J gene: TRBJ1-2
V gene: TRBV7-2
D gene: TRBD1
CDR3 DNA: TGTGCCAGCAGGCGGACAGGGGGCGATTCACTGATTAACTATGGCTACACCTTC
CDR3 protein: CASRRTGGDSLINYGYTF

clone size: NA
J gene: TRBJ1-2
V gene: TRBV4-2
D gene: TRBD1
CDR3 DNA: TGTGCCAGCAGCCAGGGACAGGGCGCAACCTATGGCTACACCTTC
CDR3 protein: CASSQGQGATYGYTF

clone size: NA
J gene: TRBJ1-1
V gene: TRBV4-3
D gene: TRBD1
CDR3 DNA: TGCGCCAGCAGCCAAGATTCAGGGGGCCCATGGACTGAAGCTTTCTTT
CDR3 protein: CASSQDSGGPWTEAFF

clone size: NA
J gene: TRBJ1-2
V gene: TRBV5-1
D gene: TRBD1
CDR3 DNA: TGCGCCAGCAGCTTGGTCACAGGGGGCGACTATGGCTACACCTTC
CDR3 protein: CASSLVTGGDYGYTF

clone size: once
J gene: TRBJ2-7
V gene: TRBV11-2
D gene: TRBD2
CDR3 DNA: TGTGCCAGCAGCAAAAGCGGGAGCATCTACGAGCAGTACTTC
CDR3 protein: CASSKSGSIYEQYF

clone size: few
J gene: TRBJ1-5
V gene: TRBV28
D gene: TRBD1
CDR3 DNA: TGTGCCATCGAGGGACAGGGTGATTGGCCCCAGCATTTT
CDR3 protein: CAIEGQGDWPQHF

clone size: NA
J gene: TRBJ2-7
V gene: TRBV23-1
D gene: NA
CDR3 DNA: TGCGCCAGCAGTCCGGACGGATGGGTGTACGAGCAGTACTTC
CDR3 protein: CASSPDGWVYEQYF

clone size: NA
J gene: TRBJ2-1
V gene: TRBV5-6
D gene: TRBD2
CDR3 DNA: TGTGCCAGCAGCTCCTCCCAGCGGGAGGGGGCATGGAATGAGCAGTTCTTC
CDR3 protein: CASSSSQREGAWNEQFF

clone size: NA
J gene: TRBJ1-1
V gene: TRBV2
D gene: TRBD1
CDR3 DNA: TGTGCCAGCACTAGACAGGGCGGGGACACTGAAGCTTTCTTT
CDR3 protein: CASTRQGGDTEAFF

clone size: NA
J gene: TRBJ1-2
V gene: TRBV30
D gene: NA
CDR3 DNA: TGTGCCTGGAGGGTACCGGGTGATGATGGCTACACCTTC
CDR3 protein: CAWRVPGDDGYTF

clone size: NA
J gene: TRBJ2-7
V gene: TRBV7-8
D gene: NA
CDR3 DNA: TGTGCCAGCAGCTTAAAAAGGGGCCAGGGACCCTTGGGGTACGAGCAGTACTTC
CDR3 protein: CASSLKRGQGPLGYEQYF

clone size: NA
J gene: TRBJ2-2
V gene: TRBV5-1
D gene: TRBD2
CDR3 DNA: TGCGCCAGCAGCTCGGGGGGGCAGAACACCGGGGAGCTGTTTTTT
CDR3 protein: CASSSGGQNTGELFF

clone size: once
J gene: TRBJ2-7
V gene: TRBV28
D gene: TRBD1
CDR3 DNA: TGTGCCAGCTCGAAGGGACAGCCCTACGAGCAGTACTTC
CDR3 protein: CASSKGQPYEQYF

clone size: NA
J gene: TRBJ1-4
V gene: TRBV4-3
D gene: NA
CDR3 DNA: TGCGCCAGCAGCCCTTCGGACAGAAACGAAAAACTGTTTTTT
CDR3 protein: CASSPSDRNEKLFF

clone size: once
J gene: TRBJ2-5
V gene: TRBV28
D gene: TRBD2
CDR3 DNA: TGTGCCAGCTCCTCCGGGCGGGGGATCCAAGAGACCCAGTACTTC
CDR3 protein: CASSSGRGIQETQYF

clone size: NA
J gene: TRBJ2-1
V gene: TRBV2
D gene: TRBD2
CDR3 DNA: TGTGCCAGCAGCCGGACCGGGACTAGCGGGGGGCTTCTAATGAATGAGCAGTTCTTC
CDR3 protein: CASSRTGTSGGLLMNEQFF

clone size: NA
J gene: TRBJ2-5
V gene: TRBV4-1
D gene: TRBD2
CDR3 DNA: TGCGCCAGCAGCCAAGATCGGGGGGGAACATTGGAGACCCAGTACTTC
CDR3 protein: CASSQDRGGTLETQYF

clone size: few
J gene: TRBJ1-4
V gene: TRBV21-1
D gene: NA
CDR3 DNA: TGTGCCAGCAGCCCGGGACAGGGTGGAAGTGAAAAACTGTTTTTT
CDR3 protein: CASSPGQGGSEKLFF

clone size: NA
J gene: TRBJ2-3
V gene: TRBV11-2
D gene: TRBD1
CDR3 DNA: TGTGCCAGCAGTCTACAGGGGTCGTACACAGATACGCAGTATTTT
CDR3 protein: CASSLQGSYTDTQYF

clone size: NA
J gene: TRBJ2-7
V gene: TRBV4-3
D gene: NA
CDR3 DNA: TGCGCCAGCAGCCAAGATCTCTCTAACTCCTACGAGCAGTACTTC
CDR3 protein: CASSQDLSNSYEQYF

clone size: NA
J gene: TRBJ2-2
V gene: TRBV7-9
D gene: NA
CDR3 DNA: TGTGCCAGCAGCTTAGAGGGGGGCCTGGACGGGGAGCTGTTTTTT
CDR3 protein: CASSLEGGLDGELFF

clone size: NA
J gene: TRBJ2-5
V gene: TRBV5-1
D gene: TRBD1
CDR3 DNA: TGCGCCAGCAGCTGGACGGGACAGGGTGGCCAAGAGACCCAGTACTTC
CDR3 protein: CASSWTGQGGQETQYF

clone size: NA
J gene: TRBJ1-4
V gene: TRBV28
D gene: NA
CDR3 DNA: TGTGCCAGCAGTTTGGACCAGACAGGATTTAATGAAAAACTGTTTTTT
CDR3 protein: CASSLDQTGFNEKLFF

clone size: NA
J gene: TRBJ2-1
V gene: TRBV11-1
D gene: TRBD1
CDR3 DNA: TGTGCCAGCAGCTCGACAGGGTACACCTACAATGAGCAGTTCTTC
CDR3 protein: CASSSTGYTYNEQFF

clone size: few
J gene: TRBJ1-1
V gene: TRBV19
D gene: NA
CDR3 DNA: TGTGCCAGTCAGAAGGGGTCTGGGGACACTGAAGCTTTCTTT
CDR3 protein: CASQKGSGDTEAFF

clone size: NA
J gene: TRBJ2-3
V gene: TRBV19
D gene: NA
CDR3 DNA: TGTGCCAGTCGTCGGGGGATGAGCACAGATACGCAGTATTTT
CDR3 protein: CASRRGMSTDTQYF

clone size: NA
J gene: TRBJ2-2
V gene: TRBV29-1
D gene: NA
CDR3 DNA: TGCAGCGTTAAAGGGGCGACCCCGAACACCGGGGAGCTGTTTTTT
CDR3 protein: CSVKGATPNTGELFF

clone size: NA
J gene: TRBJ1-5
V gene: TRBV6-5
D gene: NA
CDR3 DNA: TGTGCCAGCAGCCCGGGGGGGAGCAATCAGCCCCAGCATTTT
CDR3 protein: CASSPGGSNQPQHF

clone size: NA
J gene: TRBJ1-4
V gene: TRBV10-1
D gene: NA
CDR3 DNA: TGCGCCAGCAGTGAGTCGGGGATAGAAAAACTGTTTTTT
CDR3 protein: CASSESGIEKLFF

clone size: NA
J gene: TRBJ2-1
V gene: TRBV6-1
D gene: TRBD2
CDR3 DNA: TGTGCCAGCAGGCTAGCGGGGGCCCACAATGAGCAGTTCTTC
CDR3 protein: CASRLAGAHNEQFF

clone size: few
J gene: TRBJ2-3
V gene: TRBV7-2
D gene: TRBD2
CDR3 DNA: TGTGCCAGCAGCTTCGCTAGCGGAAGCACAGATACGCAGTATTTT
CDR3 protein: CASSFASGSTDTQYF

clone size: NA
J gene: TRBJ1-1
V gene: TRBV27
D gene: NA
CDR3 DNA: TGTGCCAGCAGTCACAGGGTGAACACTGAAGCTTTCTTT
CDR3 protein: CASSHRVNTEAFF

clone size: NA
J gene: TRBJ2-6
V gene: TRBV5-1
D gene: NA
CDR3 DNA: TGCGCCAGCAGCTTGGTGGTGGGCCGGGCTGGGGCCAACGTCCTGACTTTC
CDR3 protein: CASSLVVGRAGANVLTF

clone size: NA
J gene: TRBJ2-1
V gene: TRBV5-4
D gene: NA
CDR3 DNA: TGTGCCAGCAGCTTAGGGGCCAACTCCTACAATGAGCAGTTCTTC
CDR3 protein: CASSLGANSYNEQFF

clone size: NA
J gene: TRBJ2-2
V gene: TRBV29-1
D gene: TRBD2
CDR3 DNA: TGCAGCGTCCTACTAGCGGGAGATGCCGGGGAGCTGTTTTTT
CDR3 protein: CSVLLAGDAGELFF

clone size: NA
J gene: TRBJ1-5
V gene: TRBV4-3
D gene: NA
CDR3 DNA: TGCGCCAGCAGCCAAGCCCGGGACATCAATCAGCCCCAGCATTTT
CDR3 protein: CASSQARDINQPQHF